The clone carrying this T cell receptor beta chain appeared many times. The antigen remains unidentified. This sample was included in a study of identical twins. Study-level points and caveats: Conclusions rested on cross-sectional statistics rather than following the same donors.

Template switching introduced a universal primer site, and the cDNA bore unique molecular identifiers. TCRdb used MiXCR to reprocess the 5' RACE reads, holding one entry per CDR3 protein. This sample has roughly 240,000 distinct CDR3 sequences; 7% to 8.5% occur once, and the top ten carry about 5.8%. This same sample was also part of a study on yellow fever vaccine responses in identical twins.

The specimen sequenced was CD8+ T cells sorted from blood. The source is a woman aged 18-35 years in good health.

For the CDR3, the DNA is TGCAGCGCAATATTACAGGAGACCACTGAAGCTTTCTTT. Translation gives CSAILQETTEAFF. The chain links TRBV29-1 to TRBJ1-1, with D tentatively TRBD1 (5 bases). Trimming pared 7 bases from V and 4 bases from J, leaving 16 bases between. This CDR3 spans 13 amino acids. From germline, CDR1 is SQVTM and CDR2 ANQGSEA.